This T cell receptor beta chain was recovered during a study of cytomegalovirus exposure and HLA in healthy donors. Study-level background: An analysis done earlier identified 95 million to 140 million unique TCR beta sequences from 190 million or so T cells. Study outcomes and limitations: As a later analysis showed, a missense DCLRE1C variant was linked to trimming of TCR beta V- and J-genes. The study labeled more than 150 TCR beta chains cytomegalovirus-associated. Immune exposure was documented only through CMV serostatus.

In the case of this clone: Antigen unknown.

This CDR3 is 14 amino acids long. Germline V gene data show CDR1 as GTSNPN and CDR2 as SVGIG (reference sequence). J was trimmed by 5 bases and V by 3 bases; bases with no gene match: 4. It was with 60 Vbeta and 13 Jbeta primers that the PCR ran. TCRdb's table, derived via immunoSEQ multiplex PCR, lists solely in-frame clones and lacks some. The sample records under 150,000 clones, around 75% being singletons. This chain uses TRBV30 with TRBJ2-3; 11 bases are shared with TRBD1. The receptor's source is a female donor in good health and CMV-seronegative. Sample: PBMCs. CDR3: CAWSGQGARDTQYF. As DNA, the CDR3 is TGTGCCTGGAGCGGACAGGGGGCGCGAGATACGCAGTATTTT.